One TCR beta chain is described in this entry. Germline is not matched at one junction end, which may reflect a read error. Combining a sample-barcoded 5' primer with a J-beta primer mix, a second PCR ran for roughly 7 to 11 cycles. In TCRdb, the 5' RACE reads were re-called with MiXCR into one record per CDR3 protein. This table has more than 750,000 distinct CDR3 sequences, around 29% appearing once. This entry comes from a study of blood T cells in healthy people across ages. This sample also belongs to another study, concerning T cells of mothers and their children.

The source of this sequence is a middle-aged woman in good health. Sequencing used blood.

In nucleotides, the CDR3 is TGTACCAGCTCACCACGACAGAATACAATCCCCCCCCAAGCTAACTATGGCTACACCTTC. Amino acids: CTSSPRQNTIPPQANYGYTF. V gene TRBV18 combines with J gene TRBJ1-2, with D perhaps TRBD1 (5 bases). CDR1 and CDR2 from the germline V gene are KGHSH and LQKENI. The CDR3 loop spans 20 amino acids.